What follows are 7 T cell receptor beta chains derived from one specimen sequenced in a study of cytomegalovirus exposure and HLA in healthy donors. The PCR made use of 60 Vbeta and 13 Jbeta primers. TCRdb keeps only in-frame clones here, not all; method: immunoSEQ multiplex PCR. Of 150,000 to 200,000 clones in the sample, around 85% were seen once. What was sequenced was PBMCs. These receptors all come from a young man in good health and CMV-seropositive.

The gene calls are TRBV7-2 and TRBJ1-1; TRBD1 agrees at 7 bases. This CDR3 contains 14 residues. The germline V gene has CDR1 SGHTA and CDR2 FQGNSA. The V and J ends lost 3 bases and 5 bases, in that order; junction bases with no gene match: 6. The CDR3 protein is CASSFSQGRTEAFF. CDR3 DNA sequence: TGTGCCAGCAGCTTCTCACAGGGGCGAACTGAAGCTTTCTTT.

The rearrangement uses TRBV6-5 and TRBJ2-5; D is possibly TRBD1 (5 bases). Deletions cut 5 bases from V and 5 bases from J, with 18 bases between. The CDR3 covers 15 residues. Per germline, CDR1 MNHEY and CDR2 SVGAGI. CDR3 protein: CASSRSRAGGETQYF. CDR3 DNA sequence: TGTGCCAGCAGTCGCTCCAGGGCAGGTGGGGAGACCCAGTACTTC.

The chain is built from TRBV10-2 and TRBJ1-1; 8 bases map to TRBD1. The J segment lost 2 bases and the V segment lost 6 bases, leaving 5 bases of the junction unmatched. Per germline, CDR1 WSHSY and CDR2 SAAADI. The CDR3 has 14 residues. The CDR3 DNA is TGCGCCAGCAGCGCCGGACAGGGCAACACTGAAGCTTTCTTT. Residues: CASSAGQGNTEAFF.

CDR3 residues: CAWSIDPPGLVKNIQYF. The CDR3 DNA is TGTGCCTGGAGTATCGACCCTCCGGGACTTGTCAAAAACATTCAGTACTTC. The chain carries TRBV30 and TRBJ2-4; tentatively, D is TRBD2 (6 bases). Germline-derived CDR1 and CDR2 are GTSNPN and SVGIG (reference sequence). V was shortened by 2 bases and J by 3 bases, with 20 bases between the two germline ends. The CDR3 spans 17 residues.

The V call is TRBV4-1, the J call TRBJ2-1, with 8 bases that match TRBD2. Looked up from germline, CDR1 is MGHRA and CDR2 is YSYEKL. The CDR3 sequence is 18 residues long. The V segment lost 0 bases and the J segment 1 base; nucleotides outside the gene matches: 8. The CDR3 spells CASSQELSSGPSYNEQFF. The CDR3 DNA reads as TGCGCCAGCAGCCAAGAATTGTCTAGCGGGCCATCCTACAATGAGCAGTTCTTC.

This chain connects TRBV25-1 to TRBJ2-5; TRBD2 agrees at 8 bases. Matching the DNA end better, TRBJ2-7 makes the J call doubtful. Germline V gene data show CDR1 as MGHDK and CDR2 as SYGVNS. This CDR3 has 16 amino acids. CDR3 sequence reads: CASSGSGGPRLVEQYF. CDR3 DNA: TGTGCCAGCAGTGGATCGGGGGGGCCGAGGCTCGTCGAGCAGTACTTC.

This clone was counted between two and nine times. The rearrangement links TRBV9 to TRBJ1-1; maybe TRBD1 (5 bases). Looked up from germline, CDR1 is SGDLS and CDR2 is YYNGEE. V was cut by 3 bases and J by 5 bases, with 14 bases left in between. The CDR3 consists of 14 residues. The CDR3 DNA reads as TGTGCCAGCAGCGGATCGGCAGGGCAAACTGAAGCTTTCTTT. Protein: CASSGSAGQTEAFF.